Given below is one TCR beta chain in context. This clone's antigen is unknown. Qualities for individual bases were not recorded, and no much larger clone is one base off. This record belongs to a study of shared clonotypes between healthy human individuals (dated by TCRdb to 2020 to 2022). About the investigation overall: The cohort included a few men and a couple of women between 18 and 49 years of age. For each donor, three plates each were used for CD4 naive and CD4 memory, two plates were used for CD8 naive, and one plate was used for CD8 memory. Blood TCR repertoires of a handful of healthy adults were deeply sequenced to estimate repertoire size and the extent of clonotype sharing between individuals. Different laboratories and diverse techniques were used to prepare libraries and sequence TCR repertoires, to increase sequencing depth and limit assay-specific biases. Leukapheresis yielded between about 0.8 and 9.5 billion PBMCs per donor. The research as a whole found: Larger estimated clonotype richness was generally found for naive subsets than for memory subsets. Compared with non-shared clonotypes, the clonotypes found in all four sorted-subset donors had higher generation probabilities. Pairwise subsampling led to the expectation that sequencing depth would affect the degree of clonotype sharing among donors. The genetic and exposure-history diversity represented was limited by the small number of donors. Sampling was limited to blood, and TCR repertoires in tissue likely differ from TCR repertoires in blood. Across a handful of donors, approximately 5% of naive CD4, roughly 3.5% of naive CD8, approximately 2.5% of memory CD4, and approximately 0.42% of memory CD8 clonotypes were shared. Incomplete sequencing was indicated by rarefaction of sorted-subset datasets, despite the large sequencing depth.

The CDR3 sequence holds 13 residues, the cysteine and phenylalanine included. Solely the CDR3 DNA is kept, with 39 bases framed from the first base. Trimming costs V 4 bases and J 2 bases, and their ends lie 4 bases apart. CDR1 SGHRS and CDR2 YFSETQ are derived from the germline V gene. TCR CDR3 regions were amplified from genomic DNA by multiplex PCR using the deep immunoSEQ assay. Extracted genomic DNA from each cell subset was spread evenly across all wells of several immunoSEQ 96-well plates, with each plate serving as a replicate. For sorted subsets, each replicate PCR was loaded with approximately 190 ng genomic DNA, equivalent to 30,000 or so T cell genomes. Purified libraries were measured with a Qubit 3.0 fluorometer, size-checked on a Bioanalyzer 2100, and measured again with the KAPA Library Quantification kit. A separate single-read 150-cycle Illumina NextSeq 550 flow cell was used to sequence each immunoSEQ 96-well plate. Turning to the authors' computational methods: Because only junctional sequences without quality scores were contained in the immunoSEQ output, filtering matching that applied to full-length reads could not be performed. Sequences were annotated with PyIR, a Python wrapper for IgBLAST v1.9, using IMGT germline references to assign V/J genes and CDR3. Reads were removed for weak V/J assignments (E-value above 1e-6), missing CDR3, stop codons, out-of-frame junctions, or ambiguous translated residues. V3J clonotypes were defined as sequences sharing an identical inferred V gene, J gene, and CDR3 amino acid sequence. The percentage overlap between two repertoires was calculated by dividing the number of shared unique clonotypes by the size of the smaller repertoire. RTK rarefaction, the Chao1 estimator, and Recon v2.1 estimates of unobserved clonotypes were used to assess repertoire richness. OLGA was used to compute generation probabilities for all TCRbeta clonotypes that the gDNA method yielded from a few donors. Sourced from immuneACCESS, this table was stored by TCRdb with only in-frame sequences that have V and J called. A share of the clones is absent; for the studies checked, an unresolved V gene accounts for under half, and the remainder has no known explanation. Clonal size and the V and J genes are those of that table, whereas D and trimming came from the DNA. This sample comprises about 1 million clones, approximately 76% of them detected only once. Approximately 1.3% of the sample lies in the top ten.

The donors were healthy, HIV-negative adults with no recently reported acute infections or vaccinations. Only Caucasian adults living in Nashville, Tennessee, USA were represented among the donors. CD4+ T cells were enriched by magnetic negative selection, after which naive cells were positively selected on CD45RA and the negative fraction was taken as the memory subset. After blood collection by leukapheresis, PBMCs were isolated using Ficoll-Histopaque density gradient centrifugation and then cryopreserved in the vapor phase of liquid nitrogen. Analytical flow cytometry was used to check the purity and quantity of every magnetically sorted T cell population. Genomic DNA was isolated from each sorted fraction and quantified by UV absorbance on a Nanodrop 2000c.

The rearranged segments are TRBV5-1 and TRBJ2-6; no D gene can be assigned with confidence. Specimen: memory CD4+ T cells sorted from blood. According to the study, the label for this sample's cell subset or site signals: CD45RA-negative fraction. The clonotype was recovered from a man aged 18 to 30 in good health. The DNA reads TGCGCCAGCAGCGCTGCTGGGGCCAACGTCCTGACTTTC. Translated, this gives CASSAAGANVLTF.